This TCR beta chain was identified in a study of control samples from healthy donors and cancer patients. This clone was seen once. V shed 2 bases and J shed 2 bases, with 7 bases lying between them. From germline, CDR1 is LGHNT and CDR2 FRNRAP. The CDR3 consists of 13 residues. Produced via immunoSEQ multiplex PCR; TCRdb's table is partial and in-frame only. The table lists roughly 130,000 clones, around 93% of them singletons. This receptor was obtained from a man aged 18 to 30 in good health. The sequenced sample consisted of blood. The chain joins TRBV12-5 to TRBJ2-7; unclear D gene. The CDR3 protein is CASGLPTTYEQYF. In DNA form, the CDR3 reads TGTGCTAGTGGTTTGCCAACCACCTACGAGCAGTACTTC.